Reported below is one T cell receptor beta chain. What it binds is not known. This specimen belongs to a study of ipilimumab plus nivolumab after autologous stem cell transplantation. Study-wide context: Patients received a median of roughly five ipilimumab and about 8 nivolumab doses. The DLBCL cohort had primary refractory and relapsed disease, with 18-month progression-free survival of roughly 86% and 30%. Regarding the study as a whole: Authors suggest TCR repertoire, Treg phenotype and gut microbiota support further study.

Checkpoint therapy with ipilimumab 1 mg/kg began 14 to 28 days after transplant. Profiled with immunoSEQ multiplex PCR; TCRdb holds only in-frame clones, not every one. The sample includes tens of thousands of clones, about 83% of them seen just once. Germline assignment: CDR1 SGHRS and CDR2 YFSETQ. With 0 bases clipped from V and 10 bases from J, the junction kept 6 bases outside the gene matches. The CDR3 runs to 14 residues. The sequence was obtained from a male donor with diffuse large B-cell lymphoma. The sequences come from PBMCs, collected in a trial of ipilimumab plus nivolumab as post-transplant consolidation. The rearrangement links TRBV5-1 to TRBJ2-1; 8 positions match TRBD2. CDR3: CASSLGAGVGEQFF. The CDR3 nucleotides read TGCGCCAGCAGCTTGGGAGCGGGGGTTGGGGAGCAGTTCTTC.